This T cell receptor (beta chain) stems from a study of shared clonotypes between healthy human individuals (dated by TCRdb to 2018 to 2020). General notes on the study: A few men and two women, aged 18 to 49 years, made up the cohort. Per donor, three plates each were used for CD4 naive and CD4 memory, two for CD8 naive, and one for CD8 memory. The study deeply sequenced blood TCR repertoires of about 5 healthy adults to estimate repertoire size and the extent of clonotype sharing between individuals. Libraries were prepared and TCR repertoires were sequenced by different laboratories using diverse techniques, in order to increase sequencing depth and limit assay-specific biases. Leukapheresis yielded between about 0.94 and 10 billion PBMCs per donor. Summary of the overall study and its limitations: Naive subsets generally had larger estimated clonotype richness than memory subsets. When a handful of donors were compared, the shared fraction of clonotypes was around 5% for naive CD4, 3.5% for naive CD8, 2.3% for memory CD4, and 0.3% to 0.5% for memory CD8. Because the study included only a small number of donors, the genetic and exposure-history diversity represented was limited. Sampling was limited to blood, and TCR repertoires in tissue likely differ from TCR repertoires in blood. Pairwise subsampling led to the expectation that sequencing depth would affect the degree of clonotype sharing among donors. Even with the large sequencing depth, rarefaction of the sorted-subset datasets indicated that sequencing was incomplete. Compared with non-shared clonotypes, the clonotypes found in all four sorted-subset donors had higher generation probabilities.

CDR1 and CDR2 are read off the germline V gene (reference sequence) as SEHNR and FQNEAQ. The junction shows trimming of 5 bases on V and 2 bases on J, and the gene matches do not reach 13 bases of it. The CDR3 covers 17 residues, taking in both the cysteine and the phenylalanine. Of the read, only the CDR3 DNA is kept; its 51 bases are in frame from base 1. TCR CDR3 regions were amplified from genomic DNA by multiplex PCR using the deep immunoSEQ assay. Genomic DNA extracted from each cell subset was distributed evenly over all wells of several immunoSEQ 96-well plates, and each plate served as one replicate. Each replicate PCR for sorted subsets received roughly 0.2 ug genomic DNA, equal to about 30,000 T cell genomes. Purified libraries were quantified with a Qubit 3.0 fluorometer, sized on a Bioanalyzer 2100, and re-quantified with the KAPA Library Quantification kit. Each immunoSEQ 96-well plate was sequenced on its own single-read 150-cycle Illumina NextSeq 550 flow cell. Per the original workflow: Because only junctional sequences without quality scores were contained in the immunoSEQ output, filtering matching that applied to full-length reads could not be performed. To assign V/J genes and CDR3, sequences were annotated against IMGT germline references using PyIR, a Python wrapper for IgBLAST v1.9. Reads with weak V/J assignments (E-value above 1e-6), missing CDR3, stop codons, out-of-frame junctions, or ambiguous translated residues were removed. A V3J clonotype was defined by an identical inferred V gene, J gene, and CDR3 amino acid sequence. To compute the percentage overlap between repertoires, the number of shared unique clonotypes was divided by the size of the smaller repertoire. Three approaches were used to assess repertoire richness: RTK rarefaction, the Chao1 estimator, and Recon v2.1 estimates of unobserved clonotypes. Generation probabilities were computed with OLGA for all TCRbeta clonotypes obtained by the gDNA method from four donors. Here the immuneACCESS table is served through TCRdb, limited to in-frame sequences with V and J called. Missing clones are a known gap in these copies; in checked studies unresolved V genes cover under half, and the rest lacks a known reason. The DNA gave D and trimming, while V, J and clone size come from that table. The sample has 2 million to 2.5 million clones on record, roughly 91% of them singletons. The top ten constitute about 1.8% of the sample.

CD8 naive samples were CD45RO-negative cells positively selected for CCR7, giving a CD45RA+CCR7+ population that excluded TemRA cells. The donors were healthy, HIV-negative adults with no recently reported acute infections or vaccinations. Every donor was a Caucasian adult residing in Nashville, Tennessee, USA. Blood was collected by leukapheresis, and PBMCs were isolated by Ficoll-Histopaque density gradient centrifugation and then cryopreserved in liquid nitrogen vapor phase. Analytical flow cytometry was used to check the purity and quantity of every magnetically sorted T cell population. From each sorted fraction, genomic DNA was isolated and quantified by UV absorbance on a Nanodrop 2000c. This clone showed up just once. It lacks a known antigen. One base away there is no much larger clone; base qualities are not given.

This clonotype was sampled from a man aged 18 to 29 in good health. Some clones in this sample may be carry-over from other donors' samples. Input material: naive CD8+ T cells from PBMCs. This sample's cell subset or site label indicates: CD45RA+CCR7+. The rearrangement combines TRBV7-9 with TRBJ2-5; TRBD2 fits 8 bases in the junction. The CDR3 protein is CASSPQTLREEQETQYF. The DNA reads as follows: TGTGCCAGCAGCCCCCAAACTTTGCGGGAGGAACAAGAGACCCAGTACTTC.